The source of this T cell receptor (beta chain) is a study of brain T cells in children with intractable seizures. Time point defined: blood from clinic visit 5 months post-surgery; TSC patient then seizure free. Sequencing was limited to surgery cases with top T cell transcript signatures in brain tissue. TCRdb keeps only in-frame clones here, not all; method: immunoSEQ multiplex PCR. Among approximately 330,000 clones listed, 93% were seen once. Concerning this clone itself: Its antigen is unknown.

Study-level results: Viral specificity was inferred only from CDR3 similarity; HCMV serostatus was unknown.

The CDR3 is made up of 13 amino acids. V dropped 3 bases and J dropped 3 bases, with 8 bases sitting between them. This receptor was identified in a boy less than two years old with tuberous sclerosis and intractable seizures. V gene TRBV12-3 or TRBV12-4 combines with J gene TRBJ1-1, with D possibly TRBD1 on 5 matching bases. Sequenced material: peripheral blood, taken less than 6 months after surgery. CDR3 protein: CASSFPGHTEAFF. In nucleotides, the CDR3 is TGTGCCAGCAGTTTTCCAGGGCACACTGAAGCTTTCTTT.